This TCR beta chain was found in a study of T-cell memory formation after mild COVID-19. This clonotype was observed a few times. Its matching antigen is unknown. Study-wide findings and caveats: The study detected some responding clones in pre-infection memory, suggesting cross-reactive memory joined.

TCR alpha and TCR beta cDNA libraries carrying sample barcodes and UMIs came from 5'RACE with constant-segment primers. TCRdb itself ran the 5' RACE reads through MiXCR, one entry per CDR3 protein. The sample yields a few hundred thousand distinct CDR3 sequences, 8% to 10% seen once. The clonotype originates from a man between 18 and 29 years old who had mild COVID-19 (a few samples of this study predate the infection). Cell type and time point are not known. Sequenced: PBMCs or a T cell subset sorted from them (not recorded which).

CDR3 nucleotides: TGTGCCAGCAGTCGACGACAGACAGGGATACGATCCTACGAGCAGTACTTC. Translating it yields CASSRRQTGIRSYEQYF. This sequence joins TRBV27 and TRBJ2-7; 7 positions agree with TRBD1. Germline assignment: CDR1 MNHEY and CDR2 SMNVEV (reference sequence). The CDR3 length is 17 residues. V gave up 5 bases and J gave up 1 base; unmatched junction bases: 14.